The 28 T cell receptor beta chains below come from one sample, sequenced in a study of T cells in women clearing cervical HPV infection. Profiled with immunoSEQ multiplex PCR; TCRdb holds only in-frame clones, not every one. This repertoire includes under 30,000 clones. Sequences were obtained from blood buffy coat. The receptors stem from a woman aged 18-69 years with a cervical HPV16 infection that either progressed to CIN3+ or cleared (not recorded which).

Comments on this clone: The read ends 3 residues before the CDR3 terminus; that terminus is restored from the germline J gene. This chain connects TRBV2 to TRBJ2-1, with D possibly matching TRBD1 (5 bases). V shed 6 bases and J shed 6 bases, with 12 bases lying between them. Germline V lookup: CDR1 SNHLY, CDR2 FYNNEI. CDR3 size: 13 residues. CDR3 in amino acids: CASRRNTGNEQFF. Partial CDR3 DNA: TGTGCCAGCAGACGGAATACAGGCAATGAG.

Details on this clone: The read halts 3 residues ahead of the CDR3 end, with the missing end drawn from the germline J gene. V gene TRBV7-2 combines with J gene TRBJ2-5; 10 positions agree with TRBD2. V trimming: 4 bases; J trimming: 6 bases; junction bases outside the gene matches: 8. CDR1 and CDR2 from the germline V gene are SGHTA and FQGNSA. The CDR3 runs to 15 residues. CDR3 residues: CASSSQAGGLQTQYF. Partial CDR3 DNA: TGTGCCAGCAGCTCCCAAGCGGGAGGGCTGCAGACC.

Partial CDR3 DNA: TGCGCCAGCAGCTTGGTCCGTGTCGACGAG. This translates into CASSLVRVDE. The full CDR3 sequence reads CASSLVRVDEQYF. The chain combines TRBV5-1 with TRBJ2-7; no definite D call. Read data end 3 residues before the CDR3 end; the end is taken from the germline J gene. Germline CDR1 and CDR2: SGHRS and YFSETQ. The CDR3 consists of 13 residues. The V end was cut by 0 bases, the J end by 5 bases, with 9 bases between.

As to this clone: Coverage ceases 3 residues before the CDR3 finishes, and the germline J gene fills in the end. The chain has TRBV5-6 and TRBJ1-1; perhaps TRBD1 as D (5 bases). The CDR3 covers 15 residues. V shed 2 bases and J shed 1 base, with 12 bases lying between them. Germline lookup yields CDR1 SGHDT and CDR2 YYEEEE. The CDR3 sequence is CASSLMLRENTEAFF. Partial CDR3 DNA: TGTGCCAGCAGCTTAATGCTCAGGGAGAACACTGAA.

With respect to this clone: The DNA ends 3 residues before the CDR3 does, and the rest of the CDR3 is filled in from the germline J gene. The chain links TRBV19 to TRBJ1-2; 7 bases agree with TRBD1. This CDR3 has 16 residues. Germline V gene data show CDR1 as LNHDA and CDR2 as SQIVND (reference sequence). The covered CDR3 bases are TGTGCCACTAGAGATAAGGGGGCGCTCAGCATAGATACC. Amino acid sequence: CATRDKGALSIDT. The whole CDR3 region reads CATRDKGALSIDTYTF.

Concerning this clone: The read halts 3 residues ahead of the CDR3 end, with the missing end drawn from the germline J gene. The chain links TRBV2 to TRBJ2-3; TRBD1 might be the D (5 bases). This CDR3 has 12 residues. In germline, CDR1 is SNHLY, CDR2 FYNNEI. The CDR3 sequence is CASSRVGQPQYF. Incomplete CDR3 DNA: TGTGCCAGCAGCAGGGTAGGGCAGCCG.

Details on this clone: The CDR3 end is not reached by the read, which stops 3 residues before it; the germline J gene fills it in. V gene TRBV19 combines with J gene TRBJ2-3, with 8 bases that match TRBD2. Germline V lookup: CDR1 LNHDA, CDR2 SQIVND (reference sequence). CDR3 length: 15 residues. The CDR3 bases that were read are TGTGCCAGTAGTCGGGGGGGGGCAGAGGGAGAGACG. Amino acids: CASSRGGAEGET. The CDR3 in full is CASSRGGAEGETQYF.

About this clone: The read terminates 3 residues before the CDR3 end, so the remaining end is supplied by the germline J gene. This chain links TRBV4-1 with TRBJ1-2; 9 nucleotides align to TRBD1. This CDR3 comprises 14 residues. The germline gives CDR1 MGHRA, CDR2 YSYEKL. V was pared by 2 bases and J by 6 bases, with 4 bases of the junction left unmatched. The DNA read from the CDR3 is TGCGCCAGCAGCCAACTACAGGGGGCAAATGGC. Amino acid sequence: CASSQLQGANG. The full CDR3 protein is CASSQLQGANGYTF.

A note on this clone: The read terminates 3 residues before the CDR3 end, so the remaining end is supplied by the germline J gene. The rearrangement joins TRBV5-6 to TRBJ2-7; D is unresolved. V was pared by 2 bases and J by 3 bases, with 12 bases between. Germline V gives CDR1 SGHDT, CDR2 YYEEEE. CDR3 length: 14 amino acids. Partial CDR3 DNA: TGTGCCAGCAGCTTTGCCCAACACTACTACGAG. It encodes CASSFAQHYYE. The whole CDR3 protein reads CASSFAQHYYEQYF.

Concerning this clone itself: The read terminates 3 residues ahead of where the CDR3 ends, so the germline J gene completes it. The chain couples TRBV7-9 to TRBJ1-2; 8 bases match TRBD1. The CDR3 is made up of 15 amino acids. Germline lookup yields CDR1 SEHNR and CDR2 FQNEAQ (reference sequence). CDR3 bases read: TGTGCCAGCAGCTTAGCCCGGACAGGGACCTACGAC. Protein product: CASSLARTGTYD. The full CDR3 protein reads CASSLARTGTYDYTF.

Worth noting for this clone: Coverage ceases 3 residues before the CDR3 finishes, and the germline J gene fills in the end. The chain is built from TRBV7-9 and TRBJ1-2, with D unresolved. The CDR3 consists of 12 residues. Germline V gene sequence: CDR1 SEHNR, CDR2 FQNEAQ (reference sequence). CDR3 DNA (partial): TGTGCCAGCACCCAGAGCGTAGATACC. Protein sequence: CASTQSVDT. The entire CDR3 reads CASTQSVDTYTF.

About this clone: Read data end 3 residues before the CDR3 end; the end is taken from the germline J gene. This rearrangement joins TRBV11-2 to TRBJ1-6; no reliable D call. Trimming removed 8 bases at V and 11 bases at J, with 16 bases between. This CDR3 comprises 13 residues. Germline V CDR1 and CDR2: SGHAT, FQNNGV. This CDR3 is CASPNNYPTPLHF. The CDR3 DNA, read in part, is TGTGCCAGCCCAAATAACTACCCAACACCC.

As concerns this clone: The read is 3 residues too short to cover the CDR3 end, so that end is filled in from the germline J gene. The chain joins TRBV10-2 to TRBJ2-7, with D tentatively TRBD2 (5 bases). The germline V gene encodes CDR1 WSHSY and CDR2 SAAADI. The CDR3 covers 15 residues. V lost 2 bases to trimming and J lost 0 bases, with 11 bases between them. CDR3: CASSELPGSSYEQYF. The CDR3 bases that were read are TGCGCCAGCAGTGAGCTTCCGGGGAGCTCCTACGAG.

The CDR3 is CAISESVTVGYSGANVLTF. The CDR3 DNA, read in part, is TGTGCCATCAGTGAGTCGGTGACAGTCGGATACTCTGGGGCCAACGTC. This sequence joins TRBV10-3 and TRBJ2-6, with D maybe TRBD1 (5 bases). The CDR3 extends 3 residues past the end of the read, so its final part is completed from the germline J gene. Trimming removed 0 bases at V and 0 bases at J, with 15 bases between. Germline V gene lookup returns CDR1 ENHRY and CDR2 SYGVKD. The CDR3 is 19 amino acids.

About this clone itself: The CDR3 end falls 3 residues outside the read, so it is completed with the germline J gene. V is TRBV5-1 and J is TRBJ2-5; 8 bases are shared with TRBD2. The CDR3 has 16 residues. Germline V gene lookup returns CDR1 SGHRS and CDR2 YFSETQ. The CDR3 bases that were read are TGCGCCAGCAGCCTCCTGGGCGGGGGGAGCACAGATACC. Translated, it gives CASSLLGGGSTDT. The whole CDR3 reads CASSLLGGGSTDTQYF.

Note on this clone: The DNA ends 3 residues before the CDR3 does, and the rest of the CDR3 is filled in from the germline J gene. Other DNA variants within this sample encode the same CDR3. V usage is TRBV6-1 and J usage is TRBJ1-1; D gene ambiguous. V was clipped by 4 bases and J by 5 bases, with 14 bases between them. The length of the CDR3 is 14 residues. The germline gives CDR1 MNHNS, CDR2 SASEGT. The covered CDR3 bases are TGTGCCAGCAGTGTTCGGCATGCGACTACTGAA. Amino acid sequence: CASSVRHATTE. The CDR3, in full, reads CASSVRHATTEAFF.

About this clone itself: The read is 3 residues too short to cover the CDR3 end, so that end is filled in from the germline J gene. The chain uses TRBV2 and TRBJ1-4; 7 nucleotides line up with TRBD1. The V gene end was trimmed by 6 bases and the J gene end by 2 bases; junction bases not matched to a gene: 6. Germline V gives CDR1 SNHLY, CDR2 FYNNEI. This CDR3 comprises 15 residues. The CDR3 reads CASRRDRATNEKLFF. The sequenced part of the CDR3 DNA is TGTGCCAGCAGACGTGACAGGGCTACTAATGAAAAA.

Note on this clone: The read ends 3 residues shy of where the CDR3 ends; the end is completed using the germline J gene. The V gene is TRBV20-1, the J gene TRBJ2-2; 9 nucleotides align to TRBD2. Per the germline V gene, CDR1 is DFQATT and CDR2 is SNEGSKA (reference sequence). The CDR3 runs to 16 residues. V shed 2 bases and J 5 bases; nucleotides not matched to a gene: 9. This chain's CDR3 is CSARMAGGPLTGELFF. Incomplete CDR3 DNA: TGCAGTGCTAGAATGGCGGGAGGGCCTTTGACCGGGGAG.

CDR3 DNA, as far as it was read: TGTGCCAGCAGTGAAGCAAGGCAGGGAGGGTACGAG. This encodes CASSEARQGGYE. The complete CDR3 sequence is CASSEARQGGYEQYF. The chain recombines TRBV6-1 with TRBJ2-7, with TRBD2 matching over 7 bases. The CDR3 is cut off 3 residues early in the read; its end comes from the germline J gene. V shed 0 bases and J 4 bases; nucleotides not matched to a gene: 6. The CDR3 contains 15 residues. CDR1 is MNHNS and CDR2 is SASEGT in the germline V gene.

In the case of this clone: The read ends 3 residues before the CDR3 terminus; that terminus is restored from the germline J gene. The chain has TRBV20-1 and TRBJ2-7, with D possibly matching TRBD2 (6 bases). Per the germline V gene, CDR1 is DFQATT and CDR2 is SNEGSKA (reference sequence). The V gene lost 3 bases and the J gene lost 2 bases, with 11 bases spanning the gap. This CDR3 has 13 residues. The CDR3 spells CSARGGLAYEQYF. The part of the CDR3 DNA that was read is TGCAGTGCTAGGGGGGGACTTGCCTACGAG.

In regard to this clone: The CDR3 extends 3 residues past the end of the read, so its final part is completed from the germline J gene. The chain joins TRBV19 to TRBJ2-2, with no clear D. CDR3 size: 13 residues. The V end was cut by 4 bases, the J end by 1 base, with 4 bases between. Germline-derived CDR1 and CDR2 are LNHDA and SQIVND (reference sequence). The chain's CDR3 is CASSTMNTGELFF. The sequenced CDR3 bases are TGTGCCAGTAGTACCATGAACACCGGGGAG.

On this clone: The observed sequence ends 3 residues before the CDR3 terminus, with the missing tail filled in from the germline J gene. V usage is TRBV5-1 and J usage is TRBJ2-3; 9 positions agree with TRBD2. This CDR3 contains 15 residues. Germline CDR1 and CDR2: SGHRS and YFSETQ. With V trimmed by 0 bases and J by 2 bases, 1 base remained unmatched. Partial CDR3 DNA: TGCGCCAGCAGCTTGGGACTAGCGGACACAGATACG. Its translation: CASSLGLADTDT. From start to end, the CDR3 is CASSLGLADTDTQYF.

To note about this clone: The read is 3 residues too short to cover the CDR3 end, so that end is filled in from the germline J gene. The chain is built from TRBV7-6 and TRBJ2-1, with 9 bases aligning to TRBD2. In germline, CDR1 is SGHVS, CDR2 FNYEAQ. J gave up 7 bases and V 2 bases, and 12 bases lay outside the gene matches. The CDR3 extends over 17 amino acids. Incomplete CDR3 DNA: TGTGCCAGCAGCTTAACCTATAGCGGGAGTAAGATAAATGAG. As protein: CASSLTYSGSKINE. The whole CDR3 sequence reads CASSLTYSGSKINEQFF.

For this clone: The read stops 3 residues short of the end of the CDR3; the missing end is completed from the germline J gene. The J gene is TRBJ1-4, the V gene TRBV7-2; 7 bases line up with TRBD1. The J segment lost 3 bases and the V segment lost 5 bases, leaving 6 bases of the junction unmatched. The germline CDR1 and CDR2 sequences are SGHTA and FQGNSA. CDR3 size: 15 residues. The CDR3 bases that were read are TGTGCCAGCAGCCGAGGACAGGTAGCTAATGAAAAA. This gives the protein CASSRGQVANEK. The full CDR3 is CASSRGQVANEKLFF.

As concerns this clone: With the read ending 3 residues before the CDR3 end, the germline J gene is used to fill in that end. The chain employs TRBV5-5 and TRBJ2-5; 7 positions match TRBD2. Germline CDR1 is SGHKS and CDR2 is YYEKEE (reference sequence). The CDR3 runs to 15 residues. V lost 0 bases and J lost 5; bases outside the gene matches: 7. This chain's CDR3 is CASSLGGGSGETQYF. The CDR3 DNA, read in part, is TGTGCCAGCAGCTTGGGCGGCGGGAGCGGTGAGACC.

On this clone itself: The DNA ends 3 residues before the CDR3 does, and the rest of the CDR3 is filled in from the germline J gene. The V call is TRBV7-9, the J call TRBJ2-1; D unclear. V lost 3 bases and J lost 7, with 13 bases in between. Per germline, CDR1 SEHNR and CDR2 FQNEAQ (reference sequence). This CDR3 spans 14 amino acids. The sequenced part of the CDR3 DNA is TGTGCCAGCAGCTTCGGAATAGCCGGGAATGAG. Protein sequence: CASSFGIAGNE. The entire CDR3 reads CASSFGIAGNEQFF.

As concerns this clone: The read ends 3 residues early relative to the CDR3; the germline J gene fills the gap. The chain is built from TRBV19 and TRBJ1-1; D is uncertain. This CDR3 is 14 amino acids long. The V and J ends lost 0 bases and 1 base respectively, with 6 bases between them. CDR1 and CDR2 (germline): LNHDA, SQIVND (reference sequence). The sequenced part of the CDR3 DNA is TGTGCCAGTAGTATAGATTTTCGGAACACTGAA. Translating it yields CASSIDFRNTE. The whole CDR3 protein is CASSIDFRNTEAFF.

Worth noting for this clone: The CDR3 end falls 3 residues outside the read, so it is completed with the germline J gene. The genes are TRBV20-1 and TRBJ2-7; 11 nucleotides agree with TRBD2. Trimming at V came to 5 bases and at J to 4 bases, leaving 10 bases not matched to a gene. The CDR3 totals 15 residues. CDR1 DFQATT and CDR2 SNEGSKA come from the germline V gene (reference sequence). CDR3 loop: CSAGSSGRAYYEQYF. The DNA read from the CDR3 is TGCAGTGCTGGGAGTAGCGGGAGGGCCTATTACGAG.